Here is one TCR beta chain with its context. Antigen: not known. Germline and junction disagree at one end, which may indicate a read error. This record belongs to a study of Graves' ophthalmopathy and Graves' hyperthyroidism. The study, taken as a whole, reports: Sensitivity reached approximately 85% and specificity roughly 76% for a 13-signature model separating ophthalmopathy from stable hyperthyroidism. Ophthalmopathy progression prediction by the model yielded a sensitivity of 60% to 71% and a specificity of roughly 74%.

RNA transcripts were the source from which TCR beta CDR3 regions were amplified. Second-round multiplex PCR came after first-round RT-PCR with HTBI primers. TCRdb recomputed calls from the multiplex PCR reads with MiXCR, one row per CDR3 protein. This sample yields 52,000 or so distinct CDR3 sequences, of which under 55% are seen a single time; 4.5% to 5% belongs to the top ten. Where ophthalmopathy was present, donors had moderate-to-severe activity, CAS ≥3, NOSPECS ≥4 and duration under 3 months. Clinicians diagnosed using symptoms, serum thyroxine, TRAb, thyroid ultrasound and orbital computed tomography. This CDR3 spans 16 amino acids. Germline CDR1 MGHDK, CDR2 SYGVNS.

V usage is TRBV25-1 and J usage is TRBJ1-4; 10 nucleotides agree with TRBD1. The clonotype was recovered from an adult woman with Graves' ophthalmopathy. The material sequenced was peripheral blood. As DNA, the CDR3 is TGTGCCAGCAGTGAATATCGGGGACAGGGGAATGGAAAACTGTTTTTT. Encoded protein: CASSEYRGQGNGKLFF.